The entry below describes one T cell receptor beta chain. The V segment lost 0 bases and the J segment 7 bases; nucleotides outside the gene matches: 10. CDR3 length: 16 residues. Germline CDR1 and CDR2: SGHRS and YFSETQ. The data were obtained in a study of blood T cell repertoires in COVID-19. As originally analysed: Cell counts per sample came from amplifying reference gene primers. Some clones are missing from TCRdb's copy, which holds only in-frame ones; the method was immunoSEQ multiplex PCR. V, J and clone size are taken as reported in that table, and D and trimming were inferred from the DNA itself. The sample lists 250,000 to 300,000 clones; around 90% were seen once.

J is TRBJ2-1 and V is TRBV5-1, with 7 bases aligning to TRBD1. Sequencing was done on a sample of peripheral blood. The TCR originated in a woman aged 50 to 60 with COVID-19, enrolled during active disease. The CDR3: CASSLGFRTGENEQFF. CDR3 nucleotides: TGCGCCAGCAGCTTGGGTTTCCGGACAGGCGAAAATGAGCAGTTCTTC.